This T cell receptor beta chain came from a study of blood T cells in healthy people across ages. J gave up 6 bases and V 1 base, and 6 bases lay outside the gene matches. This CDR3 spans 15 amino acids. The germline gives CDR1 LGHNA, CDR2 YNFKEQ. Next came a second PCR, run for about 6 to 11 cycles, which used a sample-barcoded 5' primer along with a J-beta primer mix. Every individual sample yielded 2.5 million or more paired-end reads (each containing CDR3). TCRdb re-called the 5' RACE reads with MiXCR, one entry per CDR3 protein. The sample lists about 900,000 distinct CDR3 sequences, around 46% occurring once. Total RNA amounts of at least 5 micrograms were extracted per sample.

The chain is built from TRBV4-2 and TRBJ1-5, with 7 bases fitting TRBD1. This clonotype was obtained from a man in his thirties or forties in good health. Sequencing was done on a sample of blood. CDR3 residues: CASSQADREGQPQHF. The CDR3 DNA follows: TGTGCCAGCAGCCAAGCTGACAGGGAGGGTCAGCCCCAGCATTTT.